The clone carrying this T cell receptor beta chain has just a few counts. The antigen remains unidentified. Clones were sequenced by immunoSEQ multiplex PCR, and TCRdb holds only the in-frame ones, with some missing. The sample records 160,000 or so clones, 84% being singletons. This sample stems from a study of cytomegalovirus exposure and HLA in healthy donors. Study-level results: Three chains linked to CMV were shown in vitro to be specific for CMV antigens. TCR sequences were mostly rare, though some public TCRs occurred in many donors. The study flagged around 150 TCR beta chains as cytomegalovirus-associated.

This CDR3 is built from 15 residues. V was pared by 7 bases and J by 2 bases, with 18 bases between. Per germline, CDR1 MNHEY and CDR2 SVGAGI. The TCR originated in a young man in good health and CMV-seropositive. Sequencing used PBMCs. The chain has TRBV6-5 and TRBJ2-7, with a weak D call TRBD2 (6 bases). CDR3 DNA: TGTGCCAGCAATAGTGAGGGGACTGAACCCTACGAGCAGTACTTC. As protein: CASNSEGTEPYEQYF.